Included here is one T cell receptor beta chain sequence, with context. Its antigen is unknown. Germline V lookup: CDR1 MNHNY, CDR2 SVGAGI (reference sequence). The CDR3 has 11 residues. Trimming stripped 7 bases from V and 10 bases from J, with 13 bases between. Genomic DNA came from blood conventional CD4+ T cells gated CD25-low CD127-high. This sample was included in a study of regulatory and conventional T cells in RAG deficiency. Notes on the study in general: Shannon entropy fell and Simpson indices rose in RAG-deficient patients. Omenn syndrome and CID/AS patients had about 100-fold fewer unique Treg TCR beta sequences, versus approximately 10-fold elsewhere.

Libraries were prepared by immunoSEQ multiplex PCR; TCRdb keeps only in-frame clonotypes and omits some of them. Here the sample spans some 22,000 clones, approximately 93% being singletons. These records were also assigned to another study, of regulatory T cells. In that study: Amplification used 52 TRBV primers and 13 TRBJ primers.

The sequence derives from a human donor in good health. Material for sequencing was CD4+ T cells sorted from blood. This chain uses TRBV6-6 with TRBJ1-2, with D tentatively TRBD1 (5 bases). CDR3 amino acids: CASTLGGHYTF. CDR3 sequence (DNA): TGTGCCAGCACCCTTGGAGGACACTACACCTTC.